The source of this T cell receptor (beta chain) is a study of blood T cell repertoires in COVID-19. Whole-study context: From T cells, B-cell-depleted T cells, or PBMCs came the material, which was cDNA or gDNA.

In the authors' methods: Amplification of reference gene primers was used by the study to estimate nucleated cell counts. Using immunoSEQ multiplex PCR, the repertoire was profiled, and TCRdb retains in-frame clones only, with some absent. Clone size and the V and J calls come from that table; the DNA yielded D and trimming. The data show 150,000 to 180,000 clones, about 90% seen once. V gave up 6 bases and J gave up 5 bases, with 25 bases separating them. CDR3 length equals 17 residues. CDR1 is MNHEY and CDR2 is SVGEGT in the germline V gene. The source of this sequence is a man in his fifties with acute or convalescent COVID-19. Sequenced sample: peripheral blood. The chain combines TRBV6-2 or TRBV6-3 with TRBJ2-5, with a weak D call TRBD2 (7 bases). The CDR3 loop is CASSHFKGGPRGETQYF. Written as DNA, the CDR3 is TGTGCCAGCAGCCACTTCAAGGGGGGGCCTCGTGGCGAGACCCAGTACTTC.